The next 5 T cell receptor beta chains were all read from a single sample in a study of cytomegalovirus exposure and HLA in healthy donors. Use of 60 Vbeta and 13 Jbeta primers characterized the PCR. Repertoires were generated with immunoSEQ multiplex PCR, while TCRdb's copy carries only in-frame clones and drops some. This table has about 200,000 clones, around 79% appearing once. Sequencing used PBMCs. All receptors derive from a male donor in good health and CMV-seropositive.

The CDR3 DNA sequence: TGTGCCAGCAGCGACAGTCCCCAAGGTTACGAGCAGTACTTC. Protein: CASSDSPQGYEQYF. The rearrangement uses TRBV6-5 and TRBJ2-5, with TRBD1 as a possible D gene (5 bases). The J call may be mistaken, given a closer DNA end match to TRBJ2-7. The CDR3 extends over 14 amino acids. The germline V gene encodes CDR1 MNHEY and CDR2 SVGAGI.

This clone has more than one count but fewer than ten. This sequence joins TRBV6-1 and TRBJ1-2, with a possible D match to TRBD1 (5 bases). This CDR3 has 16 residues. CDR1 and CDR2 (germline): MNHNS, SASEGT. With 2 bases removed from V and 6 bases from J, the gap between germline ends came to 19 bases. CDR3 in DNA: TGTGCCAGCAGTGAAACGTTGGGGGGTCCCGCTGATGGCTACACCTTC. Translating it yields CASSETLGGPADGYTF.

This clone was seen just once. The chain employs TRBV19 and TRBJ2-5; weak D call: TRBD2 (5 bases). The DNA end lines up better with TRBJ2-7; the J call may be wrong. The CDR3 extends over 17 amino acids. Germline CDR1 reads LNHDA; CDR2 reads SQIVND (reference sequence). The CDR3 is CASSIDDYINRGYEQYF. In DNA form, the CDR3 reads TGTGCCAGTAGTATAGATGACTATATTAATCGGGGTTACGAGCAGTACTTC.

This clone turned up a few times. The chain employs TRBV28 and TRBJ1-1; the match to TRBD1 covers 8 bases. This CDR3 is built from 13 residues. From germline, CDR1 is MDHEN and CDR2 SYDVKM. V gave up 5 bases and J gave up 7 bases; unmatched junction bases: 6. CDR3 sequence reads: CASSVDRVFEAFF. The CDR3 DNA reads TGTGCCAGCAGTGTGGACAGGGTTTTTGAAGCTTTCTTT.

The rearrangement uses TRBV4-2 and TRBJ1-1, with TRBD1 identical over 8 bases. The CDR3 is 12 amino acids. CDR1 is LGHNA, CDR2 YNFKEQ, per germline. The V gene end was trimmed by 9 bases and the J gene end by 7 bases; junction bases not matched to a gene: 7. The CDR3 region is CASKTGEYEAFF. The CDR3 region has the DNA TGTGCCAGTAAGACAGGGGAGTATGAAGCTTTCTTT.